One and the same sample provided the 22 T cell receptor beta chains below, sequenced in a study of blood T cell repertoires in COVID-19. Method: immunoSEQ multiplex PCR; TCRdb's copy keeps in-frame clones and lacks some. The table includes 130,000 to 150,000 clones, approximately 88% detected once. The sample comprised peripheral blood. Receptors originate from a man between 65 and 85 years old with acute or convalescent COVID-19.

The rearrangement joins TRBV27 to TRBJ1-2; 8 bases map to TRBD1. CDR1 MNHEY and CDR2 SMNVEV come from the germline V gene (reference sequence). Losses at the gene ends were 5 bases for V and 4 bases for J; bases not matched to a gene: 9. This CDR3 contains 15 residues. CDR3: CASSPGGAVSYGYTF. DNA of the CDR3: TGTGCCAGCAGTCCAGGGGGCGCGGTTAGCTATGGCTACACCTTC.

V usage is TRBV6-1 and J usage is TRBJ1-1; 8 positions match TRBD1. The CDR3 is made up of 14 amino acids. The V gene's germline CDR1 is MNHNS and CDR2 SASEGT. V dropped 2 bases and J dropped 5; count of bases not matched to a gene: 4. DNA of the CDR3: TGTGCCAGCAGTGAACAGGGGGCATGGACTGAAGCTTTCTTT. It translates to CASSEQGAWTEAFF.

The chain uses TRBV13 and TRBJ1-5; D is undetermined. Trimming removed 4 bases from V and 3 bases from J, with 4 bases in between. The CDR3 extends over 12 amino acids. Per germline, CDR1 PRHDT and CDR2 FYEKMQ (reference sequence). CDR3 residues: CASSSLNQPQHF. CDR3 in DNA: TGTGCCAGCAGCTCCCTCAATCAGCCCCAGCATTTT.

CDR3 nucleotide sequence: TGTGCCAGCAGTTTTTCCCGGAACACTGAAGCTTTCTTT. Translated, it gives CASSFSRNTEAFF. J is TRBJ1-1 and V is TRBV12-3 or TRBV12-4; D unclear. The V gene lost 3 bases and the J gene lost 1 base, with 6 bases spanning the gap. The CDR3 covers 13 residues.

The chain employs TRBV11-3 and TRBJ2-2, with a weak D call TRBD1 (6 bases). Germline V CDR1 and CDR2: SGHNT, YENEEA. Trimming shortened V by 3 bases and J by 5 bases, and 10 bases separated the two germline ends. The CDR3 consists of 14 residues. Here the CDR3 reads CASSFPGETGELFF. For the CDR3, the DNA is TGTGCCAGCAGCTTCCCAGGGGAGACCGGGGAGCTGTTTTTT.

This clone was seen once. The chain joins TRBV9 to TRBJ2-1; a possible D gene is TRBD2 (5 bases). Germline lookup yields CDR1 SGDLS and CDR2 YYNGEE. Trimming removed 0 bases from V and 10 bases from J, with 14 bases in between. The CDR3 has 14 amino acids. CDR3 sequence (DNA): TGTGCCAGCAGCGTAGGAGGACTGGCCCTGGAGCAGTTCTTC. Encoded protein: CASSVGGLALEQFF. The full variable domain, with the rest looked up from reference TRBV9 and TRBJ2-1, is DSGVTQTPKHLITATGQRVTLRCSPRSGDLSVYWYQQSLDQGLQFLIQYYNGEERAKGNILERFSAQQFPDLHSELNLSSLELGDSALYFCASSVGGLALEQFFGPGTRLTVL.

This clone was seen only a few times. The V call is TRBV9, the J call TRBJ2-2, with TRBD2 matching over 8 bases. Germline V gene lookup returns CDR1 SGDLS and CDR2 YYNGEE. Trimming took 0 bases from V and 5 from J; bases not matched to a gene: 6. The CDR3 has 16 amino acids. The CDR3 spells CASSVGPGGETGELFF. The CDR3 DNA follows: TGTGCCAGCAGCGTAGGTCCCGGGGGGGAGACCGGGGAGCTGTTTTTT.

This clone was seen only once. The rearrangement links TRBV5-1 to TRBJ1-4; D gene uncertain. This CDR3 is built from 15 residues. Looked up from germline, CDR1 is SGHRS and CDR2 is YFSETQ. The V gene lost 4 bases and the J gene lost 0 bases, with 10 bases spanning the gap. In DNA, the CDR3 is TGCGCCAGCAGCGCGGGCTCCCCAACTAATGAAAAACTGTTTTTT. Its translation is CASSAGSPTNEKLFF.

The V call is TRBV5-1, the J call TRBJ1-6; 9 positions match TRBD1. Germline V gives CDR1 SGHRS, CDR2 YFSETQ. Losses at the gene ends were 4 bases for V and 7 bases for J; bases not matched to a gene: 6. The length of the CDR3 is 15 residues. The CDR3 loop is CASSPWTGDNSPLHF. CDR3 in DNA: TGCGCCAGCAGCCCCTGGACAGGGGACAATTCACCCCTCCACTTT.

J is TRBJ2-7 and V is TRBV19; 10 positions match TRBD1. Germline trimming cut 6 bases from V and 6 bases from J; bases unmatched to any gene: 5. CDR3 length equals 13 residues. CDR1 is LNHDA, CDR2 SQIVND, per germline (reference sequence). CDR3 bases: TGTGCCAGTAGAGGGACAGGGGCCGGCGAGCAGTACTTC. Translation gives CASRGTGAGEQYF.

This clone occurred once. V gene TRBV7-3 combines with J gene TRBJ1-4, with 10 bases identical to TRBD1. The CDR3 contains 13 residues. V lost 6 bases and J lost 7; bases outside the gene matches: 2. CDR1 and CDR2 from the germline V gene are SGHTA and FQGTGA. CDR3 amino acids: CASSRDRGEKLFF. The CDR3 DNA reads TGTGCCAGCAGTCGGGACAGGGGTGAAAAACTGTTTTTT.

The J gene is TRBJ2-1, the V gene TRBV4-2; 10 bases line up with TRBD1. CDR1 and CDR2 from the germline V gene are LGHNA and YNFKEQ. The ends lost 0 bases at V and 9 bases at J; junction bases unmatched: 5. CDR3 length equals 15 residues. CDR3 residues: CASSQEGQGGVEQFF. Here the CDR3 DNA reads TGTGCCAGCAGCCAAGAAGGACAGGGGGGGGTTGAGCAGTTCTTC.

This clone appeared once. The chain links TRBV10-3 to TRBJ1-1; 9 bases match TRBD1. Germline loops: CDR1 ENHRY, CDR2 SYGVKD. This CDR3 is built from 14 residues. V shed 6 bases, J shed 5 bases, and the junction held 7 bases outside the gene matches. The CDR3 region is CAISPLTGGTEAFF. DNA for the CDR3: TGTGCCATCAGCCCACTGACAGGGGGTACTGAAGCTTTCTTT.

This clone has only a few counts. The junction departs from germline at one end; a sequencing error may be responsible. This rearrangement joins TRBV5-1 to TRBJ1-4; TRBD1 aligns across 7 bases. The CDR3 runs to 15 residues. Germline V lookup: CDR1 SGHRS, CDR2 YFSETQ. CDR3 in DNA: TGCGCCAGCAGCTCGGGGACAGAAGGAAATGAGAAACTGTTTTTT. Translation: CASSSGTEGNEKLFF.

J is TRBJ2-5 and V is TRBV7-9, with TRBD1 matching over 8 bases. Germline V gene lookup returns CDR1 SEHNR and CDR2 FQNEAQ (reference sequence). Losses at the gene ends were 4 bases for V and 7 bases for J; bases not matched to a gene: 5. The CDR3 contains 13 residues. CDR3 sequence: CASSSRDRSTQYF. The CDR3 nucleotides read TGTGCCAGCAGCTCGAGGGACAGGTCGACCCAGTACTTC.

In its sample, this clone was seen once. This sequence joins TRBV19 and TRBJ2-2; 7 bases match TRBD2. This CDR3 region has 15 residues. The trim removed 3 bases at V and 6 bases at J, leaving 7 bases unmatched. Germline CDR1 is LNHDA and CDR2 is SQIVND (reference sequence). The DNA of the CDR3 is TGTGCCAGTAGTATCCTTCCGGGGGGATCCGGGGAGCTGTTTTTT. Translating it yields CASSILPGGSGELFF.

Only a few counts were recorded for this clone. V usage is TRBV6-5 and J usage is TRBJ2-2; 7 nucleotides agree with TRBD1. This CDR3 contains 15 residues. CDR1 and CDR2 from the germline V gene are MNHEY and SVGAGI. Trimming took 6 bases from V and 4 from J; bases not matched to a gene: 8. CDR3: CASSRDRGGTGELFF. CDR3 DNA sequence: TGTGCCAGCAGCCGGGACAGAGGAGGCACCGGGGAGCTGTTTTTT.

This clone has just a few counts. The gene calls are TRBV5-1 and TRBJ2-7; TRBD1 matches at 10 bases. After removal of 0 bases from V and 6 bases from J, the junction contained 9 bases not matched to a gene. Germline CDR1 is SGHRS and CDR2 is YFSETQ. This CDR3 has 16 residues. The CDR3 protein is CASSLALRTGGSEQYF. For the CDR3, the DNA is TGCGCCAGCAGCTTGGCCCTAAGGACAGGGGGATCCGAGCAGTACTTC.

This clone occurred a few times. The gene calls are TRBV14 and TRBJ1-2; TRBD1 matches 8 bases. Trimming removed 3 bases from V and 4 bases from J; junction bases left unmatched: 7. CDR1 and CDR2 (germline): SGHDN, FVKESK. This CDR3 region has 15 residues. The CDR3 region is CASSHNDRGSYGYTF. CDR3 coding DNA: TGTGCCAGCAGCCACAATGACAGGGGCTCCTATGGCTACACCTTC.

This clone was seen more than once but under ten times. This chain joins TRBV28 and TRBJ1-3; the D is unclear. Germline CDR1 reads MDHEN; CDR2 reads SYDVKM. V was pared by 5 bases and J by 3 bases, with 14 bases between. The CDR3 spans 15 residues. The DNA for the CDR3 is TGTGCCAGCAGTGCCGCCGGGATTCGTGGAAACACCATATATTTT. Its protein is CASSAAGIRGNTIYF.

The chain combines TRBV5-1 with TRBJ2-1; possible D gene TRBD1, 5 bases. The germline CDR1 and CDR2 sequences are SGHRS and YFSETQ. V was pared by 1 base and J by 0 bases, with 11 bases between. The CDR3 is 16 amino acids. CDR3 DNA sequence: TGCGCCAGCAGCTTGCAAAGGGGTTCCTCCTACAATGAGCAGTTCTTC. It translates to CASSLQRGSSYNEQFF.

V usage is TRBV7-2 and J usage is TRBJ2-3, with 10 bases lining up with TRBD2. CDR3 size: 16 residues. V gave up 0 bases and J gave up 1 base; unmatched junction bases: 1. The germline V gene encodes CDR1 SGHTA and CDR2 FQGNSA. CDR3 region: CASSLAGTSGTDTQYF. The DNA of the CDR3 is TGTGCCAGCAGCTTAGCCGGGACTAGCGGCACAGATACGCAGTATTTT.